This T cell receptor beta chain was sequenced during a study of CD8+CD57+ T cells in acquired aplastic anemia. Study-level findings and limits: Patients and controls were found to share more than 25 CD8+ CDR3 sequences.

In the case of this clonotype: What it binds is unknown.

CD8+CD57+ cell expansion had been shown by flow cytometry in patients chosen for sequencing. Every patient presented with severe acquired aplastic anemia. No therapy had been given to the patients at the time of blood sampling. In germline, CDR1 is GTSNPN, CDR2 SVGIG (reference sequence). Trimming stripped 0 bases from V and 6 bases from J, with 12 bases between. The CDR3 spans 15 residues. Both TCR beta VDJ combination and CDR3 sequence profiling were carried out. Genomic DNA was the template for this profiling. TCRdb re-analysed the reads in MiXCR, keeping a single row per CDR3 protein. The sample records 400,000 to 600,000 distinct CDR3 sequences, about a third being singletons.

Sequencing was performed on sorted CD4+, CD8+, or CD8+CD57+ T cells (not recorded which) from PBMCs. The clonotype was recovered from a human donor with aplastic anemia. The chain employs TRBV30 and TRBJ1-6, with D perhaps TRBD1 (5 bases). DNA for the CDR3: TGTGCCTGGAGTGTCCCGGGACTAAGTAATTCACCCCTCCACTTT. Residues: CAWSVPGLSNSPLHF.